The clone carrying this T cell receptor (beta chain) has ten or more counts. Germline CDR1 reads SGHTA; CDR2 reads FQGNSA. Trimming pared 4 bases from V and 3 bases from J, leaving 10 bases between. This CDR3 region has 14 residues. The data stem from a study of Graves' ophthalmopathy and Graves' hyperthyroidism. Researchers took RNA transcripts and amplified TCR beta CDR3 regions from them. First-round RT-PCR employed HTBI primers, with a second-round multiplex PCR after it. TCRdb re-called the multiplex PCR reads with MiXCR, one entry per CDR3 protein. The table shows about 500,000 distinct CDR3 sequences, with less than 45% occurring only once. None of the included patients had other autoimmune diseases, uncontrolled infections, pregnancy or lactation, as these led to exclusion.

This sequence joins TRBV7-2 and TRBJ1-3; D is uncertain. Source material: peripheral blood or thyroid tissue (not recorded which). The source is an adult man with Graves' hyperthyroidism. The DNA for the CDR3 is TGTGCCAGCAGCTCTGGCCCACTTGGAAACACCATATATTTT. Encoded protein: CASSSGPLGNTIYF.